The rows below give T cell receptor beta chains drawn from one sample of a study of CD8 T cell repertoires and HIV-1 epitope variants. The repertoire was sequenced with immunoSEQ multiplex PCR; TCRdb's copy has only in-frame clones and lacks some. The table has about 3,900 clones, around 70% seen once; the top ten hold 35% to 55%. No cognate antigen is known for these TCRs. The sequencing sample was made of cultured CD8+ T cells derived from PBMCs. These receptors originate from a male donor with HIV. The CDR3 runs from the conserved cysteine through the conserved F or W. A D gene is named only where the DNA matches it firmly. Only some rows state a clone size, as once, few, many or a class for expanded clones.

v_gene	abundance	j_gene	d_gene	CDR3nt	CDR3aa
TRBV28	.	TRBJ1-1	.	TGTGCCAGCAGGACAGGAGAGGTCACTGAAGCTTTCTTT	CASRTGEVTEAFF
TRBV5-6	.	TRBJ2-1	.	TGTGCCAGCAGCTTGGAATGGGTCCCCTACAATGAGCAGTTCTTC	CASSLEWVPYNEQFF
TRBV28	.	TRBJ2-1	TRBD2	TGTGCCACTAAGCGGGAGGTTAGCTCCTACAATGAGCAGTTCTTC	CATKREVSSYNEQFF
TRBV4-3	.	TRBJ1-2	TRBD1	TGCGCCAGCAGCCAAGATCTGGACAGGCTCTATGGCTACACCTTC	CASSQDLDRLYGYTF
TRBV27	.	TRBJ1-1	TRBD1	TGTGCCAGCAGTACAAGGACAGGGGGCACTGAAGCTTTCTTT	CASSTRTGGTEAFF
TRBV9	.	TRBJ2-1	TRBD2	TGTGCCAGCAGCGTAGAGGGACTAGCGGGGGAATACAATGAGCAGTTCTTC	CASSVEGLAGEYNEQFF
TRBV10-2	.	TRBJ2-7	.	TGCGCCAGCAGTGAAGGGGGGTTGATTTACGAGCAGTACTTC	CASSEGGLIYEQYF
TRBV6-1	.	TRBJ2-3	TRBD2	TGTGCCAGCAGTGAGACTAGCGGGAGGCCAGATACGCAGTATTTT	CASSETSGRPDTQYF
TRBV4-1	.	TRBJ2-1	TRBD2	TGCGCCAGCAGCCAAGACCGCCCTAGCGGGGTTTACAATGAGCAGTTCTTC	CASSQDRPSGVYNEQFF
TRBV7-7	.	TRBJ2-2	.	TGTGCTAGCAGCTCGGACATTTCTACCGGGGAGCTGTTTTTT	CASSSDISTGELFF
TRBV7-9	once	TRBJ1-2	.	TGTGCCAGCAGCCGACAGGCTAACTATGGCTACACCTTC	CASSRQANYGYTF
TRBV27	few	TRBJ2-7	.	TGTGCCAGCAGTTTACGGGCCCTCTACGAGCAGTACTTC	CASSLRALYEQYF
TRBV11-2	once	TRBJ1-1	.	TGTGCCAGCAGCCCGGACAGCCAGGGAGTGATCTTT	CASSPDSQGVIF
TRBV4-1	once	TRBJ1-1	.	TGCGCCAGCAGCCAAGGAAGAGGCACTGAAGCTTTCTTT	CASSQGRGTEAFF
TRBV27	few	TRBJ2-7	.	TGTGCCAGCAGTTTATCGGAGGGGACTGTATCCTACGAGCAGTACTTC	CASSLSEGTVSYEQYF
TRBV6-5	.	TRBJ1-2	TRBD1	TGTGCCAGCAGCCCCCGGGACAGGGAAGGCTACACCTTC	CASSPRDREGYTF
TRBV2	.	TRBJ2-1	.	TGTGCCAGCAGTGGTCGGGGAGAGGATGAGCAGTTCTTC	CASSGRGEDEQFF
TRBV10-3	.	TRBJ2-1	TRBD2	TGTGCCATCAGTGAAGGCGGGGGATACAATGAGCAGTTCTTC	CAISEGGGYNEQFF
TRBV4-1	.	TRBJ1-1	TRBD1	TGCGCCAGCAGCCAAGTGGCAGGGGGAATTGCAGCTTTCTTT	CASSQVAGGIAAFF
TRBV29-1	.	TRBJ2-7	.	TGCAGCGTAAGGGGGGATCCCTACGAGCAGTACTTC	CSVRGDPYEQYF
TRBV19	.	TRBJ2-2	TRBD1	TGTGCCAGTAGAACAGAGCAGGGGGCCGGCGGGGAGCTGTTTTTT	CASRTEQGAGGELFF
TRBV7-9	few	TRBJ2-1	.	TGTGCCAGCAGCCGCTCGGGGTTTGAGCAGTTCTTC	CASSRSGFEQFF
TRBV5-3	.	TRBJ1-5	.	TGTGCCAGAAGCTCCTGTTGGTGGGGAGGAAATCAGCCCCAGCATTTT	CARSSCWWGGNQPQHF
TRBV6-5	.	TRBJ1-2	TRBD1	TGTGCCAGCAGTTACACGGGACAGGGGGCTAAAGGCTACACCTTC	CASSYTGQGAKGYTF
TRBV7-2	few	TRBJ1-4	TRBD1	TGTGCCAGCAGCGTACTACCGGGACAGGGGGTAGGGGCTAATGAAAAACTGTTTTTT	CASSVLPGQGVGANEKLFF
TRBV9	few	TRBJ2-3	TRBD1	TGTGCCAGCAGCGCCATACAGGGGCCTCCCTTCACAGATACGCAGTATTTT	CASSAIQGPPFTDTQYF
TRBV7-2	.	TRBJ1-5	.	TGTGCCAGCAGCTTAGACGTCTTTGTGAATCAGCCCCAGCATTTT	CASSLDVFVNQPQHF
TRBV5-1	.	TRBJ1-1	.	TGCGCCAGCAGCTCGACAGATCATATGAACACTGAAGCTTTCTTT	CASSSTDHMNTEAFF
TRBV11-2	.	TRBJ2-7	TRBD1	TGTGCCAGCAGCTTAGGGACGACAGGGGGCAGCTCCTACGAGCAGTACTTC	CASSLGTTGGSSYEQYF
TRBV27	.	TRBJ1-4	.	TGTGCCAGCAGCCGTACCGGGACCCATAATGAAAAACTGTTTTTT	CASSRTGTHNEKLFF
TRBV29-1	few	TRBJ2-1	.	TGCAGCGTTGAAGATGTTTTCGGGGGTGCGTCCTACAATGAGCAGTTCTTC	CSVEDVFGGASYNEQFF
TRBV5-5	.	TRBJ1-4	.	TGTGCCAGCAGCTTGGGGGGCAATAATGAAAAACTGTTTTTT	CASSLGGNNEKLFF
TRBV7-6	few	TRBJ1-4	.	TGTGCCAGCAGCTTTATAGGGGGAGAAAAACTGTTTTTT	CASSFIGGEKLFF
TRBV28	.	TRBJ2-5	.	TGTGCCAGCAGCCAAATCGAAGGTTCAGGAGAGACCCAGTACTTC	CASSQIEGSGETQYF
TRBV6-5	.	TRBJ2-5	.	TGTGCCAGCAGTTATCAGGCAGGCTGGGAGACCCAGTACTTC	CASSYQAGWETQYF
TRBV15	.	TRBJ2-2	.	TGTGCCACCAGCCCCCCCCAGGGTCGAGGGGAGCTGTTTTTT	CATSPPQGRGELFF
TRBV28	.	TRBJ2-3	.	TGTGCCAGCAGTTTATTGGGGGGAATGGATACGCAGTATTTT	CASSLLGGMDTQYF
TRBV29-1	.	TRBJ1-1	.	TGCAGCGTTGAGGGGGGCACTGAAGCTTTCTTT	CSVEGGTEAFF
TRBV28	.	TRBJ2-1	TRBD2	TGTGCCAGCAGTTTAAGGCCTCTAGCGGGGTACAATGAGCAGTTCTTC	CASSLRPLAGYNEQFF
TRBV9	.	TRBJ2-3	.	TGTGCCAGCAGCATGCCCGGTCCCGGACAGATATCTGCAGATACGCAGTATTTT	CASSMPGPGQISADTQYF
TRBV2	.	TRBJ1-3	.	TGTGCCAGCAGTGATGATGTGGCTGGAAACACCATATATTTT	CASSDDVAGNTIYF